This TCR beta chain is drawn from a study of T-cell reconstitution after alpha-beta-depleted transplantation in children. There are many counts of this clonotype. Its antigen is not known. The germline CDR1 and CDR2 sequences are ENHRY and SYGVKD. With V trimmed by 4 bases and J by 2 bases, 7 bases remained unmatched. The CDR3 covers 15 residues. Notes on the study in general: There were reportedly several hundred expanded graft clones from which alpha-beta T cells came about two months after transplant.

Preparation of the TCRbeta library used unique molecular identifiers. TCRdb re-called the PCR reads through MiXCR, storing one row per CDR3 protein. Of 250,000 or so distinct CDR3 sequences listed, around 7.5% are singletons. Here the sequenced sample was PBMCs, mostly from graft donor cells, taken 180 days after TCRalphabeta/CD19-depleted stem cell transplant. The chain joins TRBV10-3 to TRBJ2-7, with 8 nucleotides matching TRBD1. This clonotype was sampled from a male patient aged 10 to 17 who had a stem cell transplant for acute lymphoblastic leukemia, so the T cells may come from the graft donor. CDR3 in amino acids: CAISGSRTGTYEQYF. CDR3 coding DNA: TGTGCCATCAGTGGCTCCCGGACAGGGACCTACGAGCAGTACTTC.